This T cell receptor beta chain was sequenced for a study of blood T cell repertoires in COVID-19. The overall study: The origin of the acute and convalescent COVID-19 samples was the United States, Italy and Spain. Sample material is recorded as cDNA or gDNA derived from T cells, B-cell-depleted T cells, or PBMCs.

This CDR3 is built from 14 residues. The germline V and J ends were trimmed by 1 base and 0 bases, with 6 bases remaining between them. The germline V gene has CDR1 KGHSH and CDR2 LQKENI. Authors' processing steps: Nucleated cell counts were estimated from reference gene primer amplification. TCRdb's copy holds only in-frame clones and misses some; the assay was immunoSEQ multiplex PCR. V and J calls and clone size are given by that table; D and trimming were obtained from the DNA. The sample holds tens of thousands of clones, 85% to 90% seen once. The source of this sequence is a human donor in a cohort sampled during active COVID-19. Specimen: peripheral blood. This chain joins TRBV18 and TRBJ1-2, with D uncertain. Here the CDR3 reads CASSPRPANYGYTF. In DNA form, the CDR3 reads TGTGCCAGCTCACCACGCCCAGCTAACTATGGCTACACCTTC.